A selection of T cell receptor beta chains follows, all from one sample in a study of Graves' ophthalmopathy and Graves' hyperthyroidism. Each CDR3 protein is one row after TCRdb ran MiXCR on the multiplex PCR reads. The repertoire holds about 210,000 distinct CDR3 sequences, with around 28% as singletons. The sequencing input was peripheral blood. Receptor source: a man aged 45-60 years with Graves' ophthalmopathy. CDR3s include the opening cysteine and the closing phenylalanine or tryptophan. Clone size is shown for a subset of rows, as once, few, many or a class of expanded clone.

size | V | CDR3
many | TRBV28 | CASSLSLAREQYF
. | TRBV10-3 | CAISPQVGETQYF
many | TRBV12-3/TRBV12-4 | CASRSRTGNYEQYF
many | TRBV19 | CASREQLEAFF
. | TRBV11-1 | CASSLPGGQGRMNTEAFF
many | TRBV6-1 | CASRRDRVVETQYF
. | TRBV24-1 | CATSLKREGGETQYF
. | TRBV10-1 | CASQDTRGSYEQYF
. | TRBV12-3/TRBV12-4 | CASSSGQVGREQYF
many | TRBV7-2 | CASSPSGSMGTQYF
many | TRBV5-1 | CASSLGTRNYEQYF
many | TRBV6-5 | CASRIQGRGDTEAFF
. | TRBV6-1 | CASSQFGEQYF
many | TRBV29-1 | CSVDYTGELFF
many | TRBV4-1 | CASSQVQGSYEQYF
few | TRBV6-1 | CASRGTGGGYTF
many | TRBV20-1 | CSARDLAGVSEQYF
many | TRBV3-1 | CASSRTSGTGELFF
many | TRBV6-1 | CASSSGQGGGYTF
once | TRBV6-2/TRBV6-3 | CASSYSYLPRDVQETQYF
many | TRBV4-1 | CASSRWTSGSGETQYF
many | TRBV25-1 | CASSPVGVYEQYF
. | TRBV6-2/TRBV6-3 | CASSYLLNQETQYF
many | TRBV28 | CASSPDRELYEQYF
many | TRBV20-1 | CSAKTGAGAFMAQYF
many | TRBV19 | CASSLDRDHSNQPQHF
many | TRBV28 | CASSLTGTLQVAFF
many | TRBV4-2 | CASSLSGLQPQHF
. | TRBV28 | CASTPVWANEQYF
many | TRBV2 | CASSEGGTRNSPLHF
. | TRBV20-1 | CSASGSLSEQYF
many | TRBV2 | CASRLAGGANTGELFF
. | TRBV15 | CATAEGYSPLHF
many | TRBV29-1 | CSVDDSYGYTF
many | TRBV20-1 | CSAVSSGRRHEQYF
many | TRBV2 | CASSYSGEQETQYF
many | TRBV11-3 | CASRDAGGTQYF
once | TRBV6-2/TRBV6-3 | CASSYSYGSDYTF
. | TRBV12-3/TRBV12-4 | CASSFTSNQPQHF
. | TRBV6-1 | CASSEGTLLQETQYF
few | TRBV6-5 | CASSYSPGPVTNTEAFF
many | TRBV28 | CASRVGGVGFEQYF
many | TRBV19 | CASSMAGDRNSPLHF
many | TRBV28 | CASCRLSSYEQYF
many | TRBV6-1 | CASSDGAYGYTF
. | TRBV11-2 | CASSPVLGGGPYEQYF